This TCR beta chain stems from a study of Graves' ophthalmopathy and Graves' hyperthyroidism. General observations from the study: The model's ophthalmopathy progression predictions had more than 55% sensitivity and 72.22% specificity. The 13-signature model separated ophthalmopathy from stable hyperthyroidism at roughly 88% sensitivity and about 80% specificity. Blood repertoires reportedly contained most expanded thyroid clonotypes above 0.001 frequency.

Of note for this clonotype: Its cognate antigen is unknown.

Amplification of the TCR beta CDR3 regions used RNA transcripts (as template). HTBI primers were employed in first-round RT-PCR, then a second-round multiplex PCR followed. Via MiXCR, TCRdb re-called the multiplex PCR reads, giving one row per CDR3 protein. This table holds 660,000 or so distinct CDR3 sequences, over 40% found once. The CDR3 loop spans 14 amino acids. The germline V gene encodes CDR1 MGHDK and CDR2 SYGVNS. Trimming pared 8 bases from V and 0 bases from J, leaving 13 bases between. Specimen: peripheral blood. The clonotype originates from an adult man with Graves' ophthalmopathy. The chain joins TRBV25-1 to TRBJ1-1, with D unclear. CDR3 DNA sequence: TGTGCCAGCCCACTAACAGAAATGAACACTGAAGCTTTCTTT. It codes for CASPLTEMNTEAFF. The whole variable domain, remainder taken from reference TRBV25-1 and TRBJ1-1, is EADIYQTPRYLVIGTGKKITLECSQTMGHDKMYWYQQDPGMELHLIHYSYGVNSTEKGDLSSESTVSRIRTEHFPLTLESARPSHTSQYLCASPLTEMNTEAFFGQGTRLTVV.